This TCR beta chain is from a study of OX40 agonist ivuxolimab in advanced cancers. Study details: Having had anti-PD-1, anti-PD-L1 or anti-CTLA-4 therapy before was allowed, and around 44% had some.

This clone has a single count. The CDR3 is made up of 14 amino acids. V lost 1 base to trimming and J lost 9 bases; unmatched junction nucleotides: 8. CDR1 is SQVTM, CDR2 ANQGSEA, per germline. Profiled with immunoSEQ multiplex PCR; TCRdb holds only in-frame clones, not every one. The sample has fewer than 45,000 clones; 85% to 90% are singletons. This clonotype was sampled from an adult with an advanced solid tumor such as melanoma, head and neck, liver or kidney cancer. The source material was CD4+ or CD8+ T cells sorted from blood, sampled in a trial of the OX40 agonist ivuxolimab. The chain is built from TRBV29-1 and TRBJ2-1; 8 positions match TRBD2. The CDR3 region is CSVEGAGEVLEQFF. The CDR3 DNA follows: TGCAGCGTTGAAGGAGCGGGAGAGGTGCTTGAGCAGTTCTTC.